This TCR beta chain was found in a study of T cells of healthy individuals. This clonotype was seen more than once but under ten times. Trimming left V 0 bases short and J 7 bases short, with 12 bases between. The CDR3 consists of 14 residues. CDR1 MNHEY and CDR2 SVGAGI come from the germline V gene. TCRdb re-called the 5' RACE reads with MiXCR, one entry per CDR3 protein. Altogether approximately 50,000 distinct CDR3 sequences are present, 14% to 15% being singletons, with the ten largest covering about 15%. The sequence was obtained from a human donor in good health. V is TRBV6-5 and J is TRBJ2-5; no clear D. CDR3 in amino acids: CASSYSGGQVTQYF. CDR3 coding DNA: TGTGCCAGCAGTTACTCCGGCGGCCAGGTGACCCAGTACTTC.